This passage covers 9 T cell receptor beta chains from one sample sequenced in a study of cytomegalovirus exposure and HLA in healthy donors. In the PCR, 60 Vbeta and 13 Jbeta primers were used. Sequencing was performed with immunoSEQ multiplex PCR; in TCRdb, only in-frame clones are kept and a portion is missing. Its listing shows 150,000 to 250,000 clones. Input material: PBMCs. The receptors here all came from a boy under 18 in good health and CMV-seronegative.

The chain recombines TRBV28 with TRBJ1-5, with TRBD1 as a possible D gene (5 bases). Germline V gene data show CDR1 as MDHEN and CDR2 as SYDVKM. Trimming cost V 5 bases and J 3 bases, with 17 bases left between them. This CDR3 is 16 amino acids long. CDR3 DNA: TGTGCCAGCAGTCAGGGTGGAGGGGTCCACAATCAGCCCCAGCATTTT. Protein: CASSQGGGVHNQPQHF.

The CDR3 DNA sequence: TGTGCCAGCAGAATAGACAGGGGTCGCTCCTACGAGCAGTACTTC. It is translated as CASRIDRGRSYEQYF. The chain employs TRBV6-5 and TRBJ2-7; TRBD1 agrees at 8 bases. V shed 6 bases and J 0 bases; nucleotides not matched to a gene: 7. Germline CDR1 and CDR2: MNHEY and SVGAGI. The CDR3 extends over 15 amino acids.

The CDR3 loop is CASSKVGSSTDTQYF. The DNA of the CDR3 is TGCGCCAGCAGCAAAGTCGGGTCTAGCACAGATACGCAGTATTTT. The V and J genes are TRBV4-1 and TRBJ2-3; no definite D call. The CDR3 extends over 15 amino acids. Germline V gives CDR1 MGHRA, CDR2 YSYEKL. Between the trimmed V and J ends, which lost 5 bases and 0 bases, there was a span of 12 bases.

The rearrangement joins TRBV6-1 to TRBJ2-5; 10 positions match TRBD1. V was clipped by 6 bases and J by 3 bases; unmatched bases: 1. The length of the CDR3 is 13 residues. Germline V gives CDR1 MNHNS, CDR2 SASEGT. The CDR3 reads CASRGTGEETQYF. CDR3 sequence (DNA): TGTGCCAGCAGGGGGACAGGGGAAGAGACCCAGTACTTC.

The rearrangement joins TRBV27 to TRBJ1-6; possible D gene TRBD1, 6 bases. The ends were cut back, 5 bases at V and 0 bases at J, with 23 bases in the middle. Germline lookup yields CDR1 MNHEY and CDR2 SMNVEV (reference sequence). The length of the CDR3 is 20 residues. This chain's CDR3 is CASSRGALQGPNSYNSPLHF. The CDR3 nucleotides are TGTGCCAGCAGTCGGGGGGCCCTACAGGGACCCAACTCCTATAATTCACCCCTCCACTTT.

CDR3 sequence reads: CASSPRSGGTEKLFF. CDR3 nucleotides: TGTGCCAGCAGCCCTAGGTCGGGGGGCACTGAAAAACTGTTTTTT. The rearrangement links TRBV2 to TRBJ1-4, with D possibly matching TRBD1 (6 bases). Trimming pared 6 bases from V and 7 bases from J, leaving 18 bases between. Germline loops: CDR1 SNHLY, CDR2 FYNNEI. The CDR3 runs to 15 residues.

The chain employs TRBV2 and TRBJ2-3; 8 nucleotides agree with TRBD1. V shed 5 bases, J shed 0 bases, and the junction held 4 bases outside the gene matches. CDR3 length equals 15 residues. Per the germline V gene, CDR1 is SNHLY and CDR2 is FYNNEI. CDR3 DNA sequence: TGTGCCAGCAGTCCCGGACAGGGAAGCACAGATACGCAGTATTTT. It is translated as CASSPGQGSTDTQYF.

The chain recombines TRBV6-5 with TRBJ1-6; unclear D gene. This CDR3 is built from 15 residues. V was pared by 6 bases and J by 0 bases, with 9 bases between. Germline V CDR1 and CDR2: MNHEY, SVGAGI. CDR3 sequence reads: CASRPMSSYNSPLHF. The CDR3 bases are TGTGCCAGCAGACCCATGAGCTCCTATAATTCACCCCTCCACTTT.

V is TRBV5-6 and J is TRBJ1-1; no definite D call. The CDR3 is made up of 15 amino acids. Trimming removed 1 base at V and 1 base at J, with 11 bases between. Germline assignment: CDR1 SGHDT and CDR2 YYEEEE. The chain's CDR3 is CASSLLGSWNTEAFF. The CDR3 region has the DNA TGTGCCAGCAGCTTGCTGGGCAGCTGGAACACTGAAGCTTTCTTT.